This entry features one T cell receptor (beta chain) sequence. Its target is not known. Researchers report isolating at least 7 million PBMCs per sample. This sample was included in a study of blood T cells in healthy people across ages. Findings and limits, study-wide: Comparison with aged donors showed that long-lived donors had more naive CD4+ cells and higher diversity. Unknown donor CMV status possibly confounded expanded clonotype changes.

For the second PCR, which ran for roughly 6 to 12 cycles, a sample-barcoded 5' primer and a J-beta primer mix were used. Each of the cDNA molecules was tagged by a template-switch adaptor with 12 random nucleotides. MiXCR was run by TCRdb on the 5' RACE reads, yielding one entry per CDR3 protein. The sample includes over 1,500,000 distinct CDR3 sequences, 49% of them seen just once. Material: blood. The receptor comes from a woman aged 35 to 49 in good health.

CDR3 loop: CSASDNPNEKLFF. CDR3 nucleotides: TGCAGTGCTAGTGATAACCCTAATGAAAAACTGTTTTTT. This sequence joins TRBV20-1 and TRBJ1-4; D unclear. With 3 bases removed from V and 3 bases from J, the gap between germline ends came to 8 bases. The CDR3 extends over 13 amino acids. Germline-derived CDR1 and CDR2 are DFQATT and SNEGSKA (reference sequence).